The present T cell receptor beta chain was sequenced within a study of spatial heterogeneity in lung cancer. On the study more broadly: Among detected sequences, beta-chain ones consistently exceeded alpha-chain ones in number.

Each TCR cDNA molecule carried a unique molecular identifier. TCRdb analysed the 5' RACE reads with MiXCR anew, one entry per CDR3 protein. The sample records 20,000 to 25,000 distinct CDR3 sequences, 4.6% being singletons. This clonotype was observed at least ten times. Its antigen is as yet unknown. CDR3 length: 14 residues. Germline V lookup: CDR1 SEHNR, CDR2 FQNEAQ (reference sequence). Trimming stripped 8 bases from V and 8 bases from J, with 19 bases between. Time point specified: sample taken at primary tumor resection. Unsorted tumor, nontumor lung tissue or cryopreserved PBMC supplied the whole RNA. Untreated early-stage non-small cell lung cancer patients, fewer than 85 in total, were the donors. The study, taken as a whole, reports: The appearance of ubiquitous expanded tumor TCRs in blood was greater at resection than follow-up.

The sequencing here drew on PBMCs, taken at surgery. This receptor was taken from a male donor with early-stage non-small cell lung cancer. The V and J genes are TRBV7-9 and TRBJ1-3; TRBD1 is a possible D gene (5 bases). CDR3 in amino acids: CASHPVSGRDTIYF. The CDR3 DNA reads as TGTGCCAGCCATCCCGTTTCGGGACGGGACACCATATATTTT.